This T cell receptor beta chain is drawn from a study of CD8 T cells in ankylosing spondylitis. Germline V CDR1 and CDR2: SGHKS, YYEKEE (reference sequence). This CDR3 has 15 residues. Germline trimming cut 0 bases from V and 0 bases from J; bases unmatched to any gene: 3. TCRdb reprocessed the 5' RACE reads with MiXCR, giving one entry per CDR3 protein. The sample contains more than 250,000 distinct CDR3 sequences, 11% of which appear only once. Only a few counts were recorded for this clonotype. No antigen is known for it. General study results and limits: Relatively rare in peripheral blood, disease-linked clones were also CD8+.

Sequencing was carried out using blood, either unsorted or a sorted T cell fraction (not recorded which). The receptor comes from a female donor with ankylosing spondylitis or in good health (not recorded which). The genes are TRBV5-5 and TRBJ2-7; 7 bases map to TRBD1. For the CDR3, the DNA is TGTGCCAGCAGCTTGGCCGGGACAGCCTCCTACGAGCAGTACTTC. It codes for CASSLAGTASYEQYF. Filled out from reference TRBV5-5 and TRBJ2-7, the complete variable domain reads DAGVTQSPTHLIKTRGQQVTLRCSPISGHKSVSWYQQVLGQGPQFIFQYYEKEERGRGNFPDRFSARQFPNYSSELNVNALLLGDSALYLCASSLAGTASYEQYFGPGTRLTVT.